This TCR beta chain was found in a study of TIL therapy for anti-PD-1-resistant metastatic lung cancer. Study at large: Half of patients were current or former smokers. Study conclusions and caveats: Treatment-naive, never-smoker and oncogene-addicted patients were overrepresented in this highly selected cohort.

Time point indicated: pre-treatment sample, taken before nivolumab and TIL therapy. Sequencing used immunoSEQ v3. Survey-level samples got 1.5 million to 2 million read pairs; deep-level samples got roughly 5-6 million. Method: immunoSEQ multiplex PCR; TCRdb's copy keeps in-frame clones and lacks some. Among under 70,000 clones listed, roughly 84% were seen once. Per the germline V gene, CDR1 is KGHSH and CDR2 is LQKENI. Trimming removed 5 bases from V and 1 base from J, with 15 bases in between. The CDR3 runs 15 residues. As regards this clone: No antigen is known for it.

The chain uses TRBV18 and TRBJ2-7; the D is unclear. The clonotype was recovered from a person aged 25-85 years with non-small cell lung cancer. Sequencing was performed on blood, taken at baseline. CDR3 in amino acids: CASSSPADRSYEQYF. The CDR3 nucleotides are TGTGCCAGCTCATCTCCCGCGGACCGGTCCTACGAGCAGTACTTC.